Below, 17 T cell receptor beta chains from the same sample are listed, as sequenced in a study of shared clonotypes between healthy human individuals. Here immunoSEQ multiplex PCR was the method, and the copy in TCRdb shows in-frame clones only, minus some. The table includes over 950,000 clones, 77% detected once. Specimen: memory CD4+ T cells from PBMCs. Subset: CD45RA-negative fraction. All receptors derive from a man aged 18 to 29 in good health. Some clones in this sample may be carry-over from other donors' samples.

The V gene is TRBV7-2, the J gene TRBJ2-7; TRBD2 aligns across 7 bases. Trimming took 3 bases from V and 9 from J; bases not matched to a gene: 5. The CDR3 extends over 12 amino acids. Germline V CDR1 and CDR2: SGHTA, FQGNSA. CDR3 in DNA: TGTGCCAGCAGCTTTGGGAGGGAAACGCAGTACTTC. Protein product: CASSFGRETQYF.

The chain joins TRBV5-1 to TRBJ2-3; 8 nucleotides align to TRBD2. V lost 3 bases and J lost 2; bases outside the gene matches: 11. The CDR3 has 17 amino acids. Germline V gives CDR1 SGHRS, CDR2 YFSETQ. The CDR3 DNA follows: TGCGCCAGCAGCTGGACGGGACTAGGTTACCTCACAGATACGCAGTATTTT. Protein sequence: CASSWTGLGYLTDTQYF.

The chain couples TRBV7-6 to TRBJ2-4; D tentatively fits TRBD1 or TRBD2 (7 bases each). Deletions cut 3 bases from V and 16 bases from J, with 19 bases between. Per germline, CDR1 SGHVS and CDR2 FNYEAQ. This CDR3 region has 13 residues. This CDR3 reads CASSLGGDSMYYF. Here the CDR3 DNA reads TGTGCCAGCAGCTTGGGGGGGGACAGCATGTATTACTTC.

This clone has more than one count but fewer than ten. V usage is TRBV28 and J usage is TRBJ1-5, with a weak D call TRBD1 (6 bases). V was cut by 7 bases and J by 4 bases, with 17 bases left in between. The germline V gene encodes CDR1 MDHEN and CDR2 SYDVKM. The length of the CDR3 is 15 residues. The CDR3 here is CASKKPDSQNQPQHF. CDR3 nucleotide sequence: TGTGCCAGCAAAAAGCCGGACAGCCAGAATCAGCCCCAGCATTTT.

The chain employs TRBV27 and TRBJ2-2, with D unclear. CDR1 MNHEY and CDR2 SMNVEV come from the germline V gene (reference sequence). The ends were cut back, 6 bases at V and 1 base at J, with 6 bases in the middle. The CDR3 extends over 13 amino acids. The CDR3 coding sequence is TGTGCCAGCAGGGAACAGAACACCGGGGAGCTGTTTTTT. Protein: CASREQNTGELFF.

In its sample, this clone was seen once. It is likely a read error: a sequence one base away is far more abundant. The V gene is TRBV5-6, the J gene TRBJ2-7; D is uncertain. The CDR3 contains 19 residues. Germline lookup yields CDR1 SGHDT and CDR2 YYEEEE. V lost 6 bases and J 0 bases, leaving 28 bases between the germline ends. The chain's CDR3 is CASNSRWVVTSKSSYEQYF. As DNA, the CDR3 is TGTGCCAGCAACTCCCGGTGGGTTGTGACCTCTAAGAGCTCCTACGAGCAGTACTTC.

The V gene is TRBV7-6, the J gene TRBJ1-1; TRBD1 might be the D (5 bases). V was pared by 4 bases and J by 6 bases, with 18 bases between. CDR3 size: 15 residues. The germline V gene has CDR1 SGHVS and CDR2 FNYEAQ. This CDR3 reads CASSSTAGGGPEAFF. DNA for the CDR3: TGTGCCAGCAGCTCGACAGCCGGGGGAGGGCCTGAAGCTTTCTTT. The complete variable domain, with remaining parts taken from reference TRBV7-6 and TRBJ1-1, reads GAGVSQSPRYKVTKRGQDVALRCDPISGHVSLYWYRQALGQGPEFLTYFNYEAQQDKSGLPNDRFSAERPEGSISTLTIQRTEQRDSAMYRCASSSTAGGGPEAFFGQGTRLTVV.

The chain is built from TRBV19 and TRBJ2-7, with D perhaps matching TRBD2 (6 bases). Germline values: CDR1 LNHDA, CDR2 SQIVND (reference sequence). The CDR3 runs to 13 residues. Trimming left V 5 bases short and J 1 base short, with 9 bases between. The CDR3 sequence is CASSWRGSYEQYF. The CDR3 DNA sequence: TGTGCCAGTAGTTGGAGGGGTTCCTACGAGCAGTACTTC. The full variable domain, its missing parts supplied by reference TRBV19 and TRBJ2-7, is DGGITQSPKYLFRKEGQNVTLSCEQNLNHDAMYWYRQDPGQGLRLIYYSQIVNDFQKGDIAEGYSVSREKKESFPLTVTSAQKNPTAFYLCASSWRGSYEQYFGPGTRLTVT.

The chain combines TRBV19 with TRBJ2-1, with TRBD1 identical over 7 bases. This CDR3 is 14 amino acids long. Trimming cost V 1 base and J 4 bases; bases outside gene matches: 1. CDR1 is LNHDA and CDR2 is SQIVND in the germline V gene (reference sequence). Here the CDR3 DNA reads TGTGCCAGTAGTATAGCGGGACAGTACAATGAGCAGTTCTTC. Protein: CASSIAGQYNEQFF.

Note on this clone: At the DNA level, this CDR3 is encoded by other sequences in the same sample as well. J is TRBJ2-5 and V is TRBV5-1, with D unclear. Germline assignment: CDR1 SGHRS and CDR2 YFSETQ. The CDR3 is 12 residues long. Trimming cost V 0 bases and J 5 bases, with 5 bases left between them. CDR3 region: CASSLDGETQYF. The CDR3, as DNA: TGCGCCAGCAGCTTGGACGGGGAGACCCAGTACTTC.

The genes are TRBV5-6 and TRBJ1-2, with D hard to call. The CDR3 extends over 14 amino acids. Germline CDR1 and CDR2: SGHDT and YYEEEE. V was shortened by 1 base and J by 7 bases, with 14 bases between the two germline ends. The DNA of the CDR3 is TGTGCCAGCAGCTTGCGATCCGGGTTGAGTGGCTACACCTTC. It specifies CASSLRSGLSGYTF.

The gene calls are TRBV7-2 and TRBJ2-7; no clear D. Germline V gives CDR1 SGHTA, CDR2 FQGNSA. This CDR3 is 15 amino acids long. V was cut by 6 bases and J by 6 bases, with 21 bases left in between. The CDR3 region is CASRSGAATGSEQYF. Written as DNA, the CDR3 is TGTGCCAGCAGGTCCGGAGCAGCGACCGGCTCCGAGCAGTACTTC.

V usage is TRBV6-4 and J usage is TRBJ1-1; TRBD1 might be the D (5 bases). Trimming removed 0 bases at V and 6 bases at J, with 11 bases between. The germline V gene has CDR1 MRHNA and CDR2 SNTAGT. This CDR3 has 14 amino acids. CDR3 sequence (DNA): TGTGCCAGCAGTGACTCGGGGGTACGCGCTGAAGCTTTCTTT. This encodes CASSDSGVRAEAFF.

The chain has TRBV29-1 and TRBJ1-2, with a possible D match to TRBD1 (5 bases). This CDR3 comprises 14 residues. V lost 0 bases, J lost 5 bases, and 13 bases lay in between. Germline-derived CDR1 and CDR2 are SQVTM and ANQGSEA. CDR3 DNA: TGCAGCGTTGAAGATCGGGGGGAGCGGTATGGCTACACCTTC. Translation: CSVEDRGERYGYTF.

The chain carries TRBV30 and TRBJ2-5, with D hard to call. Germline CDR1 and CDR2: GTSNPN and SVGIG (reference sequence). The CDR3 length is 13 residues. V was clipped by 3 bases and J by 7 bases, with 15 bases between them. CDR3 sequence: CAWRVSGRGTQYF. The CDR3, as DNA: TGTGCCTGGAGGGTCTCGGGTCGAGGGACCCAGTACTTC. Full variable domain (missing parts from reference TRBV30 and TRBJ2-5): SQTIHQWPATLVQPVGSPLSLECTVEGTSNPNLYWYRQAAGRGLQLLFYSVGIGQISSEVPQNLSASRPQDRQFILSSKKLLLSDSGFYLCAWRVSGRGTQYFGPGTRLLVL.

This clone was counted a few times. The chain links TRBV29-1 to TRBJ1-1, with D perhaps TRBD1 (6 bases). Deletions cut 3 bases from V and 8 bases from J, with 22 bases between. CDR3 length: 15 amino acids. Germline V gene data show CDR1 as SQVTM and CDR2 as ANQGSEA. CDR3 DNA sequence: TGCAGCGTTGACACAGGGAGTAAGGGCGGAACCGAAGCTTTCTTT. It translates to CSVDTGSKGGTEAFF.

The gene calls are TRBV6-1 and TRBJ2-3; no firm D call. This CDR3 region has 13 residues. The V and J ends lost 8 bases and 6 bases respectively, with 15 bases between them. Germline V gene lookup returns CDR1 MNHNS and CDR2 SASEGT. The CDR3 sequence is CASADTLGDTQYF. CDR3 bases: TGTGCCAGCGCCGACACCCTGGGGGATACGCAGTATTTT.